The 24 T cell receptor beta chains below all came from one sample that was sequenced in a study of tumor-infiltrating lymphocytes in primary liver carcinoma. Total RNA amounting to approximately 460 ng was the source from which TCR beta cDNA was made with a constant-region primer. ARM-PCR was slightly modified, and three nested multiplex PCR rounds with it gave rise to the TCR beta libraries. Rounds one and two of PCR, each of roughly 10 cycles, were primed with TRBV1-TRBV30 forward primers and a C-beta reverse primer. Each CDR3 protein gets one entry after TCRdb re-called the multiplex PCR reads with MiXCR. The sample lists more than 95,000 distinct CDR3 sequences, roughly 80% occurring once. Unsorted bulk tissue, about 19-32 mg of it, served as the source for co-extraction of RNA and DNA. Sequencing input: liver tumor tissue from sampling region 3. As to subset: tumor region T3, left-lateral pole. These receptors were collected from a man aged 40-55 years with primary liver carcinoma and hepatitis B virus infection.

By frequency in the sample, this clonotype is medium-sized. The chain recombines TRBV5-1 with TRBJ2-1; TRBD2 agrees at 7 bases. V dropped 4 bases and J dropped 7; count of bases not matched to a gene: 17. The V gene's germline CDR1 is SGHRS and CDR2 YFSETQ. This CDR3 is 17 amino acids long. The DNA of the CDR3 is TGCGCCAGCAGCCACGGAGGAAGCGGGATTCGTGTTAATGAGCAGTTCTTC. It codes for CASSHGGSGIRVNEQFF.

This clonotype appeared a few times. The rearrangement uses TRBV2 and TRBJ1-2, with 8 bases that match TRBD1. The CDR3 has 14 residues. J gave up 4 bases and V 6 bases, and 7 bases lay outside the gene matches. CDR1 and CDR2 from the germline V gene are SNHLY and FYNNEI. The CDR3 reads CASSERTGFYGYTF. As DNA, the CDR3 is TGTGCCAGCAGCGAAAGGACAGGGTTCTATGGCTACACCTTC.

Remarks on this clonotype: One end of the junction is discordant with germline, which a read error may explain. V usage is TRBV29-1 and J usage is TRBJ2-2, with 8 bases fitting TRBD2. This CDR3 contains 15 residues. Germline V gene data show CDR1 as SQVTM and CDR2 as ANQGSEA. The CDR3 region is CIVVTSAASTGELFF. CDR3 sequence (DNA): TGCATCGTTGTGACTAGCGCGGCGAGCACCGGGGAGCTGTTTTTT.

In this sample, this clonotype turned up once. The conserved final phenylalanine or tryptophan is absent from the CDR3, which likely points to a read error. This sequence joins TRBV12-3 or TRBV12-4 and TRBJ1-2; 9 bases map to TRBD1. The CDR3 consists of 14 residues. CDR3 bases: TGTGCCAGCAGCCGGGGACAGGGCTTGTATGTCTACACCTCC. This sequence encodes CASSRGQGLYVYTS.

This clonotype has a single count. A junction boundary mismatches the germline segment, possibly from a read error. The chain joins TRBV10-3 to TRBJ1-5; TRBD1 might be the D (5 bases). Germline values: CDR1 ENHRY, CDR2 SYGVKD. The CDR3 has 13 amino acids. In DNA form, the CDR3 reads TGTACCATCAGTGATTCAGGGAATCAGCCCCAGCATTTT. It codes for CTISDSGNQPQHF.

Notes on this clonotype: One junction end disagrees with the germline gene, perhaps due to a read error. V usage is TRBV7-2 and J usage is TRBJ2-3; D call uncertain. CDR3 length equals 16 residues. Germline V CDR1 and CDR2: SGHTA, FQGNSA. The CDR3 coding sequence is TGTGCCAACAGCTTAGGTTCCTCCCGTGAAACAGATACGCAGTATTTT. It translates to CANSLGSSRETDTQYF.

This clonotype was detected only once. A much more abundant neighbour one base away suggests this may be a read error. Here the CDR3 DNA reads TGTACCAGCAGGCTCCCAGGGAGTTTGAGGGATAAAAACACTCAGTACTTC. As protein: CTSRLPGSLRDKNTQYF. This chain joins TRBV6-2 or TRBV6-3 and TRBJ2-4; D may be TRBD1 or TRBD2 (5 bases each). Germline CDR1 is MNHEY and CDR2 is SVGEGT. This CDR3 has 17 amino acids.

Note on this clonotype: This could be a read error, since a much larger clone is one nucleotide away. The J gene is TRBJ1-6, the V gene TRBV25-1, with D maybe TRBD1 (5 bases). The CDR3 loop spans 14 amino acids. V was shortened by 8 bases and J by 5 bases, with 13 bases between the two germline ends. Germline-derived CDR1 and CDR2 are MGHDK and SYGVNS. The CDR3 DNA reads as TGTGCCAGCGCGAGGGGAGGGAATAATTCACCCCTCCACTTT. It is translated as CASARGGNNSPLHF. The full variable domain, completed using reference TRBV25-1 and TRBJ1-6, is EADIYQTPRYLVIGTGKKITLECSQTMGHDKMYWYQQDPGMELHLIHYSYGVNSTEKGDLSSESTVSRIRTEHFPLTLESARPSHTSQYLCASARGGNNSPLHFGNGTRLTVT.

J is TRBJ2-7 and V is TRBV7-2, with D unresolved. V lost 1 base, J lost 6 bases, and 7 bases lay in between. CDR1 and CDR2 from the germline V gene are SGHTA and FQGNSA. This CDR3 comprises 12 residues. The DNA for the CDR3 is TGTGCCAGCAGCTTAGACGCACGCGAGCAGTACTTC. As protein: CASSLDAREQYF.

The chain has TRBV11-1 and TRBJ1-6, with D tentatively TRBD1 (5 bases). V was trimmed by 8 bases and J by 15 bases, leaving 20 bases between them. Germline values: CDR1 SGHAT, CDR2 FQDESV (reference sequence). The CDR3 is made up of 13 amino acids. The CDR3, as DNA: TGTGCCAGCGGCCGGACACAGGTTCCACACCTCCACTTT. Residues: CASGRTQVPHLHF. The whole variable domain, remainder taken from reference TRBV11-1 and TRBJ1-6, is EAEVAQSPRYKITEKSQAVAFWCDPISGHATLYWYRQILGQGPELLVQFQDESVVDDSQLPKDRFSAERLKGVDSTLKIQPAELGDSAMYLCASGRTQVPHLHFGNGTRLTVT.

This clonotype was detected only a few times. One end of the junction fails to match germline, which may point to a read error. The rearrangement links TRBV6-1 to TRBJ2-5; D may be TRBD1 (5 bases). The CDR3 consists of 13 residues. Germline-derived CDR1 and CDR2 are MNHNS and SASEGT. The CDR3 DNA follows: TGTGCCAGTAGTGTAAGGGGTACAGAGACCCAGTACTTC. This gives the protein CASSVRGTETQYF.

The chain uses TRBV6-1 and TRBJ2-7, with 9 bases lining up with TRBD2. In germline, CDR1 is MNHNS, CDR2 SASEGT. The CDR3 has 15 residues. The J segment lost 3 bases and the V segment lost 8 bases, leaving 11 bases of the junction unmatched. The CDR3 DNA reads TGTGCCAGCGGTCGGGACGGGACTAGCAGCTACGAGCAGTACTTC. It codes for CASGRDGTSSYEQYF.

This clonotype was found once. A much more abundant neighbour one base away suggests this may be a read error. This sequence joins TRBV2 and TRBJ2-1; 10 bases match TRBD2. Germline CDR1 is SNHLY and CDR2 is FYNNEI. There are 18 residues in the CDR3. The CDR3: CASSETAGGPSDINEQVF. The CDR3 DNA sequence: TGTGCCAGCAGTGAAACAGCGGGAGGGCCCTCGGACATCAATGAGCAGGTCTTC.

As concerns this clonotype: The junction does not match germline at one end; this may be a read error. The chain carries TRBV6-1 and TRBJ2-1; possible D gene TRBD2, 5 bases. This CDR3 has 13 residues. Germline V lookup: CDR1 MNHNS, CDR2 SASEGT. CDR3 nucleotide sequence: TGTGCCAACAGTGAGCGGAAGAACAATGAGCAATTCTTC. It yields the protein CANSERKNNEQFF.

Details on this clonotype: The conserved final phenylalanine or tryptophan is absent from the CDR3, which likely points to a read error. Because the CDR3's place on the DNA is in doubt, the DNA is left out and the CDR3 is given as listed by TCRdb. This sequence joins TRBV11-1 and TRBJ2-1. In germline, CDR1 is SGHAT, CDR2 FQDESV (reference sequence). Ends included, the CDR3 has 13 residues. The CDR3 spells CASSPQRYNEQSL.

Note on this clonotype: At one end the junction does not follow the germline gene, possibly because of a read error. V is TRBV5-4 and J is TRBJ1-5, with D uncertain. This CDR3 has 14 residues. In germline, CDR1 is SGHNT, CDR2 YYREEE (reference sequence). CDR3 region: CAISPGLSNQPQHF. CDR3 bases: TGTGCCATCAGCCCTGGGCTTAGCAATCAGCCCCAGCATTTT. The entire variable domain, with the rest obtained from reference TRBV5-4 and TRBJ1-5, is as follows: ETGVTQSPTHLIKTRGQQVTLRCSSQSGHNTVSWYQQALGQGPQFIFQYYREEENGRGNFPPRFSGLQFPNYSSELNVNALELDDSALYLCAISPGLSNQPQHFGDGTRLSIL.

As to this clonotype: The junction shows a germline mismatch at one end, possibly a read error. The CDR3 DNA follows: TGTGCCAGCAGCTTGGTGTCTAGCGGGCCCTCCCACAATGAGCAGTTCTTC. Amino acids: CASSLVSSGPSHNEQFF. The chain links TRBV5-6 to TRBJ2-1, with 8 bases that match TRBD2. The length of the CDR3 is 17 residues. CDR1 SGHDT and CDR2 YYEEEE come from the germline V gene.

In the case of this clonotype: At one end, the junction sequence differs from germline, possibly due to a read error. The genes are TRBV11-2 and TRBJ2-1; D gene ambiguous. This CDR3 has 14 residues. From germline, CDR1 is SGHAT and CDR2 FQNNGV. The CDR3 loop is CAGTPDGGYNAQFF. The CDR3 DNA follows: TGTGCCGGCACCCCCGACGGCGGCTACAATGCGCAGTTCTTC.

To note about this clonotype: The CDR3 carries no conserved terminal phenylalanine or tryptophan, so it likely arises from a read error. The chain recombines TRBV29-1 with TRBJ2-3; weak D call: TRBD1 (5 bases). Trimming shortened V by 5 bases and J by 10 bases, and 25 bases separated the two germline ends. This CDR3 spans 15 amino acids. The germline gives CDR1 SQVTM, CDR2 ANQGSEA. The CDR3 spells CSVTPPQGRIEPQYI. CDR3 bases: TGCAGCGTTACCCCCCCGCAGGGAAGAATAGAACCGCAGTATATT.

Turning to this clonotype: Mismatch with germline at one junction end may stem from a read error. The V gene is TRBV6-1, the J gene TRBJ2-7; D ambiguous. Germline CDR1 and CDR2: MNHNS and SASEGT. This CDR3 region has 14 residues. The CDR3 here is CTSLRTELRYEQYF. CDR3 DNA: TGTACCAGCCTCAGGACGGAGTTAAGATACGAGCAATACTTC.

The chain combines TRBV29-1 with TRBJ2-7, with 8 bases aligning to TRBD2. This CDR3 contains 15 residues. Germline-derived CDR1 and CDR2 are SQVTM and ANQGSEA. V trimming: 8 bases; J trimming: 6 bases; junction bases outside the gene matches: 18. As DNA, the CDR3 is TGCAGCATCTTGGGACTACCGGGAGGGCCCAGCGAGCAGTACTTC. Translated: CSILGLPGGPSEQYF.

As regards this clonotype: Possible read error: a much larger clone is one base away. The chain links TRBV6-2 or TRBV6-3 to TRBJ2-7; 7 positions match TRBD1. The V gene end was trimmed by 10 bases and the J gene end by 4 bases; junction bases not matched to a gene: 10. This CDR3 has 13 amino acids. Germline V lookup: CDR1 MNHEY, CDR2 SVGEGT. The CDR3 DNA is TGTGCCATTGCCCGGACAGGAGCTTACGAGCAGTACTTC. This codes for CAIARTGAYEQYF.

Worth noting for this clonotype: Without the conserved terminal phenylalanine or tryptophan, this CDR3 likely stems from a read error. V usage is TRBV6-2 or TRBV6-3 and J usage is TRBJ1-2; no clear D gene. The CDR3 extends over 13 amino acids. CDR1 MNHEY and CDR2 SVGEGT come from the germline V gene. The CDR3 DNA reads TGTGCCAACAGTTACAACGGGAACTATGGCTACACCTCC. Protein sequence: CANSYNGNYGYTS.

Note on this clonotype: At one end the junction does not follow the germline gene, possibly because of a read error. V is TRBV6-1 and J is TRBJ2-3; 10 nucleotides line up with TRBD2. CDR1 is MNHNS, CDR2 SASEGT, per germline. CDR3 length equals 14 residues. The CDR3 region is CASSDTSGADRQYF. CDR3 sequence (DNA): TGTGCCAGTAGTGACACTAGCGGGGCAGATAGGCAGTATTTT.